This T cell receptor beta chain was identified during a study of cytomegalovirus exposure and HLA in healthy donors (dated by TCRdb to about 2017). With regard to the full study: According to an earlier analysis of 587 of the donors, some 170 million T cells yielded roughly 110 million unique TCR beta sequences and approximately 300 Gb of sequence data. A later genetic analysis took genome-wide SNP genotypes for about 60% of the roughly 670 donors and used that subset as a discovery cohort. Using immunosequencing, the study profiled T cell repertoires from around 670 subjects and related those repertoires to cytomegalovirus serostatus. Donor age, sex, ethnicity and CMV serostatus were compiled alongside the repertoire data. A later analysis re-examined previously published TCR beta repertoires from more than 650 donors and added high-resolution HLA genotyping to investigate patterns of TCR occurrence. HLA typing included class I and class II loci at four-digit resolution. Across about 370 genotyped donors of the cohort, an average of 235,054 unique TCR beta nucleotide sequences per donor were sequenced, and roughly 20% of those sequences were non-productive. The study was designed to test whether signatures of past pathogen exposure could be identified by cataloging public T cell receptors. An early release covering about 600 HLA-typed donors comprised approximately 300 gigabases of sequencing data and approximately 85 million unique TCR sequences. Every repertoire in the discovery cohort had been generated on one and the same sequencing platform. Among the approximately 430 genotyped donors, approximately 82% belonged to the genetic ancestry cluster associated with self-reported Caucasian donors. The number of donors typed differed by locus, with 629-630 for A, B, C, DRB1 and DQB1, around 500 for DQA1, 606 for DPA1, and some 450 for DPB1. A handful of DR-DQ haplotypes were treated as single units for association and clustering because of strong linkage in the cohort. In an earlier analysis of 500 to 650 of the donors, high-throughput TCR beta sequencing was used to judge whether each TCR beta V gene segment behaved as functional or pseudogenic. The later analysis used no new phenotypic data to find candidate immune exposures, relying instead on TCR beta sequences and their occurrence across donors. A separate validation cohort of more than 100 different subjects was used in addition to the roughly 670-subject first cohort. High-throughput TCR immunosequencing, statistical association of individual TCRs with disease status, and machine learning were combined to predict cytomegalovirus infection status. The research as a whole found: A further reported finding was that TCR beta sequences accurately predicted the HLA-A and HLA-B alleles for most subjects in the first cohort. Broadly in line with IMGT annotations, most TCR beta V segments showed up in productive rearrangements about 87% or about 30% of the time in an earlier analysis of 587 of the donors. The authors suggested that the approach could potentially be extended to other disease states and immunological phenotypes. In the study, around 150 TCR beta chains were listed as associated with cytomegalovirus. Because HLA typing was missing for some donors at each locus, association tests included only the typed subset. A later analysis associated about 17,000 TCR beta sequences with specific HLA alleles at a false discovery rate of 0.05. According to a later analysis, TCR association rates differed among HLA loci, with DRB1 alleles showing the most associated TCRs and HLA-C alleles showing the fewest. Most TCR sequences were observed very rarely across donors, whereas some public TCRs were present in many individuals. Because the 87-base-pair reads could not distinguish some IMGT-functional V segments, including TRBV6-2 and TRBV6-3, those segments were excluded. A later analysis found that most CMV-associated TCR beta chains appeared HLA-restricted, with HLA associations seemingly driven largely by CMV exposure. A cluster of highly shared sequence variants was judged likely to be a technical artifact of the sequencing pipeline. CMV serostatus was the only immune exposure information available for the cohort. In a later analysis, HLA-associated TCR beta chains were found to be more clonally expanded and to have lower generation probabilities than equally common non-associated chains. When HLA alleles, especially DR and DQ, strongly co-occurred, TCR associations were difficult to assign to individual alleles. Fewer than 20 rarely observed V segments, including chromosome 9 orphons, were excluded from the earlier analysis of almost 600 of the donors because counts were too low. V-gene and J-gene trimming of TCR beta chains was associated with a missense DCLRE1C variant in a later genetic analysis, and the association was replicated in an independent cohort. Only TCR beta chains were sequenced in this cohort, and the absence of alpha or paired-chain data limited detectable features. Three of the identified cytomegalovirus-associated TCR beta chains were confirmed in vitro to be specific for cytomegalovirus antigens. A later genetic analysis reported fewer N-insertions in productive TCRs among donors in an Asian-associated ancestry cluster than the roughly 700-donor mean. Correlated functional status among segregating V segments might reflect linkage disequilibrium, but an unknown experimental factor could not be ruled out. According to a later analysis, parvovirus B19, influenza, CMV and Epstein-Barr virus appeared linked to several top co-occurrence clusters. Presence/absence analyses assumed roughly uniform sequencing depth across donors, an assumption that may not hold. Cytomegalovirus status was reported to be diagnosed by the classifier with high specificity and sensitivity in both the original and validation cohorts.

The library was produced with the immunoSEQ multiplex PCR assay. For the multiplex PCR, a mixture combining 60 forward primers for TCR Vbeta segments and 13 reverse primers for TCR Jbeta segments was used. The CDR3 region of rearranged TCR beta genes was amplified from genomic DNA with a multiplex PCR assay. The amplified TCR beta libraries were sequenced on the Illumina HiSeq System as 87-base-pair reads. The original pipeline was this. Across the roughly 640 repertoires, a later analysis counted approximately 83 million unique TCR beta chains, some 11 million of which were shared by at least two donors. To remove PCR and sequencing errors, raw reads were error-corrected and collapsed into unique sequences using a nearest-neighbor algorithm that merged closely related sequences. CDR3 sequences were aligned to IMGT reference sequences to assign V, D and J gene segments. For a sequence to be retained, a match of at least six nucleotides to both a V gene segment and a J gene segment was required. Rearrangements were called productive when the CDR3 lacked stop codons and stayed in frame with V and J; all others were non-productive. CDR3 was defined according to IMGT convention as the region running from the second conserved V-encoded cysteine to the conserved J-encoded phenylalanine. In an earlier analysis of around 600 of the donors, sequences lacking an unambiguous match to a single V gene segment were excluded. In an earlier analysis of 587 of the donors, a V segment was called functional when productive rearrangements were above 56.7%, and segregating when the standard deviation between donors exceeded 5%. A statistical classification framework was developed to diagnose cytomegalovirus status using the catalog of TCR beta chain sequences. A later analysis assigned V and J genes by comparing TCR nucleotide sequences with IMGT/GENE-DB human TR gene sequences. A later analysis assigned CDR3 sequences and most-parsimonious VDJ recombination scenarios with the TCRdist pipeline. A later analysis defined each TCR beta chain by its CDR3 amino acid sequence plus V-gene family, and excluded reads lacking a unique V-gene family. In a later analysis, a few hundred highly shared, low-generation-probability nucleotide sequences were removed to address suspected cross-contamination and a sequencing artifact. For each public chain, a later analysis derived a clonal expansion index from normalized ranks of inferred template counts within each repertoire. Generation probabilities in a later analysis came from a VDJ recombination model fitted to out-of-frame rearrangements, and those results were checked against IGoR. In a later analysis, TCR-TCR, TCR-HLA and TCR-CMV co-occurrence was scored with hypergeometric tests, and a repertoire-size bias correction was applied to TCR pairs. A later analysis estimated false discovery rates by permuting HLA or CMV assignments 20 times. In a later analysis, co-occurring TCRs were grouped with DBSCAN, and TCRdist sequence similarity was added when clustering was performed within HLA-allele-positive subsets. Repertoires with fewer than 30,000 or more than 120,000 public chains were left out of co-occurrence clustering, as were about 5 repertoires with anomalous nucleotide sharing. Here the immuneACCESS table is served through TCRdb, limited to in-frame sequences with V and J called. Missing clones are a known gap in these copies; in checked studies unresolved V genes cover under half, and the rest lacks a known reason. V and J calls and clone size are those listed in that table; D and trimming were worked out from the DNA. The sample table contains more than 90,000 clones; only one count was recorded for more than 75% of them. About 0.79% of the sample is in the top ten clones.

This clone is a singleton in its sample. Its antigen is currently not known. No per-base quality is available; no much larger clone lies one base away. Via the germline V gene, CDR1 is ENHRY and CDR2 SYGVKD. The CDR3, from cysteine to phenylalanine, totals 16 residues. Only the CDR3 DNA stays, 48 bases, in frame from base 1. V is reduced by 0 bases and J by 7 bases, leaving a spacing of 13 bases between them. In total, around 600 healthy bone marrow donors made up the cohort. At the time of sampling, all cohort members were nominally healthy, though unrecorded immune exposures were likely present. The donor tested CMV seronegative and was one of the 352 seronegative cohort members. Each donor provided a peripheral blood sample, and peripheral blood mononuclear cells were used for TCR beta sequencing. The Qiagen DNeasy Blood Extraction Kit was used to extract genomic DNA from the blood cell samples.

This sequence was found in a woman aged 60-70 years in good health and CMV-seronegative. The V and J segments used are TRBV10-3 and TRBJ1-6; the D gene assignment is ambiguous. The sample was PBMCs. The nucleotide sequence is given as TGTGCCATCAGTGAGTCGACTGAGTGGAGGAATTCACCCCTCCACTTT. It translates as CAISESTEWRNSPLHF.